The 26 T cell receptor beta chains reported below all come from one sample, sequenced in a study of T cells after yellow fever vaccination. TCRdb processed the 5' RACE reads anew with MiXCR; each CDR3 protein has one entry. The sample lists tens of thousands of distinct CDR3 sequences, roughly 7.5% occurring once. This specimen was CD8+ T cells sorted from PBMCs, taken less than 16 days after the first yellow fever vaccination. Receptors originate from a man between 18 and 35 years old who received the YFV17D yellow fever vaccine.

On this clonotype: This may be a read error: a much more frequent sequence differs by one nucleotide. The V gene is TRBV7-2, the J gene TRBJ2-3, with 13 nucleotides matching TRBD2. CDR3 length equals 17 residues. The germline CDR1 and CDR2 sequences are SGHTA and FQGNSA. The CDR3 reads CVSSMGLAGSSTDTQYF. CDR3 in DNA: TGTGTCAGCAGCATGGGACTAGCGGGGTCTAGCACAGATACGCAGTATTTT.

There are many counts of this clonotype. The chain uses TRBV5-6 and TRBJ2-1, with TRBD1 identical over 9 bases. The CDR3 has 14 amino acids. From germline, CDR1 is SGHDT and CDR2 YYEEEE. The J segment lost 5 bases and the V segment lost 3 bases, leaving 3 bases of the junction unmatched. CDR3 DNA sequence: TGTGCCAGCAGCTGGGGACAGGGCAACAATGAGCAGTTCTTC. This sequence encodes CASSWGQGNNEQFF.

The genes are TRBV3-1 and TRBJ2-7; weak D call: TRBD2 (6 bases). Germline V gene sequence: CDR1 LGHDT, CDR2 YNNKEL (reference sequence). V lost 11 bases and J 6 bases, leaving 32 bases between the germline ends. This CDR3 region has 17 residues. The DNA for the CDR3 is TGTGCCTCCACCGCCGGACTATCTAGCCCCGTCGGGGTCGAGCAGTACTTC. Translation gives CASTAGLSSPVGVEQYF.

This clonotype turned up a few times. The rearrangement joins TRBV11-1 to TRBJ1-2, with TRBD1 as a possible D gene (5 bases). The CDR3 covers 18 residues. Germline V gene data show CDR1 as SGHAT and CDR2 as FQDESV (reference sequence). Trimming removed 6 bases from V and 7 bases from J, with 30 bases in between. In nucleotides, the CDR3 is TGTGCCAGCAGTTCTACCACCATGGGGACGGACACACCCCTTGGCTACACCTTC. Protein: CASSSTTMGTDTPLGYTF.

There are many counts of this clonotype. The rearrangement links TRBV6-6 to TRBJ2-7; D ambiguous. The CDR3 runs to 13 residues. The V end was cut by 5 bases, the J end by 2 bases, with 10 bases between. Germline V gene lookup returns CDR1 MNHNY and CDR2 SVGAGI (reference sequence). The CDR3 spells CASSRSVPYEQYV. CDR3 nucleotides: TGTGCCAGCAGTCGGTCCGTACCCTACGAGCAGTACGTC.

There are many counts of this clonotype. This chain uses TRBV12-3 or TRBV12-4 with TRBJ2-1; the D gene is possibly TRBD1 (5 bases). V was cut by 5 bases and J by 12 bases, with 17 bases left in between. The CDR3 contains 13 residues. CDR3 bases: TGTGCCAGCAGTCCATTTGGGGCCCTGGGGCAGTTCTTC. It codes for CASSPFGALGQFF.

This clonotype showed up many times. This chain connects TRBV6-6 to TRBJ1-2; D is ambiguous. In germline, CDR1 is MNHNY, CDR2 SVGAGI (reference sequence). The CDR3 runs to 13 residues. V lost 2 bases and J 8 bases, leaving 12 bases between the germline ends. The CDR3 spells CASSYVGSLGYTF. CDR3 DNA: TGTGCCAGCAGTTACGTTGGCTCTCTGGGCTACACCTTC.

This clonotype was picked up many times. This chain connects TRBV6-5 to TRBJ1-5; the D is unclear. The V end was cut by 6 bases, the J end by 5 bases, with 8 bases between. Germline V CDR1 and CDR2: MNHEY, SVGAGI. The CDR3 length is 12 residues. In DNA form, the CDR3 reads TGTGCCAGCAGACGGGGAGATCAGCCCCAGCATTTT. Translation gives CASRRGDQPQHF.

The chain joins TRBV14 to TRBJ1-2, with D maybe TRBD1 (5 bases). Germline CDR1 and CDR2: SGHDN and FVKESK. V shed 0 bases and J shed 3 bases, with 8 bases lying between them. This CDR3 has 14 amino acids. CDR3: CASSQDSGYYGYTF. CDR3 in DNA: TGTGCCAGCAGCCAAGATTCAGGGTACTATGGCTACACCTTC.

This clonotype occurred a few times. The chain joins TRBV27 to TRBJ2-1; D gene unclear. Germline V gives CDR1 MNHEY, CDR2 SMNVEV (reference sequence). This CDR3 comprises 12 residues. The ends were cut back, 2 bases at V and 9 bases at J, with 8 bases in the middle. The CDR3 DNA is TGTGCCAGCAGTTTAGGTCCGAGTGAGCAGTTCTTC. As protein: CASSLGPSEQFF.

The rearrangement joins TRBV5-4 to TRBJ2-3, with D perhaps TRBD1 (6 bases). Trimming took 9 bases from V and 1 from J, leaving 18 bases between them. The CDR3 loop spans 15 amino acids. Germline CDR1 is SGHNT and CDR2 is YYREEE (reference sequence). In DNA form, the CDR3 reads TGTGCCATGGGCCCTCGGGACACCGGCACAGATACGCAGTATTTT. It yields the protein CAMGPRDTGTDTQYF.

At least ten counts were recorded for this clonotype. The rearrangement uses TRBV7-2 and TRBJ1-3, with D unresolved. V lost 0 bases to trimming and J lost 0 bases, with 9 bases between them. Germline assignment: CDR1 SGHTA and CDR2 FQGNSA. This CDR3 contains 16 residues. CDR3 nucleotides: TGTGCCAGCAGCTTAGCGCGGGCAGGCTCTGGAAACACCATATATTTT. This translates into CASSLARAGSGNTIYF.

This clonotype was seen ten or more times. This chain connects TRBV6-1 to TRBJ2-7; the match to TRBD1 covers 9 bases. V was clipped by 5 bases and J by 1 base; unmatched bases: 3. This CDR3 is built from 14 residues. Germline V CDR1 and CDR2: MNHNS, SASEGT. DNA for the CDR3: TGTGCCAGCAGTAGGGACAGGGATTCCTACGAGCAGTACTTC. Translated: CASSRDRDSYEQYF.

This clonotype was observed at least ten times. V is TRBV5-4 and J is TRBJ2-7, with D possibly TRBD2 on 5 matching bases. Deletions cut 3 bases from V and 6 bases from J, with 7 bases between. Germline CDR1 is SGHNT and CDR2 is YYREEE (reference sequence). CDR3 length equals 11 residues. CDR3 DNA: TGTGCCAGCAGCTCAGGACTCGAGCAGTACGTC. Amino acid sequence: CASSSGLEQYV.

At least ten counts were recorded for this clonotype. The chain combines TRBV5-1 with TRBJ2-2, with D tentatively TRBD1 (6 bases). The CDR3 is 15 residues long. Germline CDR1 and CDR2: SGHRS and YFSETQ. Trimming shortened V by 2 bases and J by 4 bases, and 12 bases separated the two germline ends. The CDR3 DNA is TGCGCCAGCAGCTTTAGACAGGCGAGCACCGGGGAGCTGTTTTTT. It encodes CASSFRQASTGELFF.

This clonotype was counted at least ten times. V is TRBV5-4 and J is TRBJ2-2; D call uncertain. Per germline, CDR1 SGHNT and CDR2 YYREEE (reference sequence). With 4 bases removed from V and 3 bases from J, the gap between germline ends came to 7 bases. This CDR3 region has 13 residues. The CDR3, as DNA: TGTGCCAGCAGCCCGAAGTACACCGGGGAGCTGTTTTTT. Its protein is CASSPKYTGELFF.

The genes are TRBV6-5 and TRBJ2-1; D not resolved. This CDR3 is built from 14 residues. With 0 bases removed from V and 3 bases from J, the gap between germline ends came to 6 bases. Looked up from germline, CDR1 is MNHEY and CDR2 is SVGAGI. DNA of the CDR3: TGTGCCAGCAGTTACTCGGGCAGCTACAATGAGCAGTTCTTC. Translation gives CASSYSGSYNEQFF.

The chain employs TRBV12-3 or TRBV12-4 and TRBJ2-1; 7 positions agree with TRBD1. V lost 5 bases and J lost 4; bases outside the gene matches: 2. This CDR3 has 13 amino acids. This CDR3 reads CASSVRGYNEQFF. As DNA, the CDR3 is TGTGCCAGCAGTGTCAGGGGGTACAATGAGCAGTTCTTC.

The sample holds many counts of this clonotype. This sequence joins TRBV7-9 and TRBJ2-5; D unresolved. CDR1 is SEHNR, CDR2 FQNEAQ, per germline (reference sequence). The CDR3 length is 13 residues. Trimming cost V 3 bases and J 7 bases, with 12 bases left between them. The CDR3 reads CASSFEFRGTQYF. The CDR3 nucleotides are TGTGCCAGCAGCTTCGAATTCAGAGGGACCCAGTACTTC.

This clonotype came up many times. The CDR3 is CASIRGSSYNSPLHF. As DNA, the CDR3 is TGTGCCAGCATTAGAGGGAGCTCCTATAATTCACCCCTCCACTTT. The rearrangement uses TRBV7-8 and TRBJ1-6; no clear D. The V and J ends lost 7 bases and 0 bases respectively, with 10 bases between them. Germline assignment: CDR1 SGHVS and CDR2 FQNEAQ. The CDR3 is 15 residues long.

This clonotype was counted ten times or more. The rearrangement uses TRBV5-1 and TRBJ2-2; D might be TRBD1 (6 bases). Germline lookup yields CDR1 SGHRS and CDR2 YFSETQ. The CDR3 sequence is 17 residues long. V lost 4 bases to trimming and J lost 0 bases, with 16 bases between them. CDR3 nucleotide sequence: TGCGCCAGCAGCCCATTTCCCGGGACATCGAACACCGGGGAGCTGTTTTTT. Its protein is CASSPFPGTSNTGELFF.

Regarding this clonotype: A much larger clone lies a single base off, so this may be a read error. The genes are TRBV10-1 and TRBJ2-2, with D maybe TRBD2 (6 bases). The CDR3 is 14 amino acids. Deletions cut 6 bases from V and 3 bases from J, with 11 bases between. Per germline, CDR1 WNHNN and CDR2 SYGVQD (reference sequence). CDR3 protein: CASSGASDTGELFF. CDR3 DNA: TGCGCCAGCAGCGGGGCTAGCGACACCGGGGAGCTGTTTTTT.

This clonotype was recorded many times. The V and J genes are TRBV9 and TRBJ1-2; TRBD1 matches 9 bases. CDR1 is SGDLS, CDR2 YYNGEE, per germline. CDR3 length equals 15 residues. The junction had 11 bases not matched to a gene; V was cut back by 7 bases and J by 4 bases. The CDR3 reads CASSRGQGDIYGYTF. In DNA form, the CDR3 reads TGTGCCAGCTCACGGGGACAGGGAGATATCTATGGCTACACCTTC.

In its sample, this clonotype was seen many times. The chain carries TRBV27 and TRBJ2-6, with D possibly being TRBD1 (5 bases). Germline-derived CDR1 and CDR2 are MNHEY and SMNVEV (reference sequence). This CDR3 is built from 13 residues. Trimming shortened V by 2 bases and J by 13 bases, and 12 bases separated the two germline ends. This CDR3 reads CASSLTGSRVLTF. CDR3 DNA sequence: TGTGCCAGCAGTTTAACAGGCTCTCGGGTCCTGACTTTC.

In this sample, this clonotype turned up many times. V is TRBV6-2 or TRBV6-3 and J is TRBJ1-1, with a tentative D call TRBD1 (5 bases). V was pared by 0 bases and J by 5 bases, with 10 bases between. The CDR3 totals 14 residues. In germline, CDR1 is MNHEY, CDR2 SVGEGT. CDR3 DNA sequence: TGTGCCAGCAGTTACTCCCAGGGAGGGACTGAAGCTTTCTTT. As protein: CASSYSQGGTEAFF.

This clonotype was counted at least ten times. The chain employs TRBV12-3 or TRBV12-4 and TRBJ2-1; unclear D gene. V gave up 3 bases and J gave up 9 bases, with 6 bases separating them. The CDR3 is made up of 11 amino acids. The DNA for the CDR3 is TGTGCCAGCAGTTTCAGTAGTGAGCAGTTCTTC. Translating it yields CASSFSSEQFF.